This T cell receptor beta chain was identified in a study of cytomegalovirus exposure and HLA in healthy donors. It was with 60 Vbeta and 13 Jbeta primers that the PCR ran. Libraries were prepared by immunoSEQ multiplex PCR; TCRdb keeps only in-frame clonotypes and omits some of them. The data contain 45,000 to 70,000 clones, 70% to 85% of them singletons. The CDR3 loop spans 15 amino acids. The V gene's germline CDR1 is SGHNT and CDR2 YYREEE (reference sequence). V lost 1 base to trimming and J lost 8 bases; unmatched junction nucleotides: 3. The sample taken for sequencing was PBMCs. This clonotype originated in a man aged 25 to 40 in good health and CMV-seronegative. The J gene is TRBJ2-1, the V gene TRBV5-4, with 13 positions matching TRBD2. In DNA, the CDR3 is TGTGCCAGCAGCTTGAAACTAGCGGGAGGGCATGAGCAGTTCTTC. Encoded protein: CASSLKLAGGHEQFF.